The present TCR beta chain was sequenced within a study of T cell repertoires in cytomegalovirus infection. Study findings and constraints: Identification of carriers of CMV plus the relevant HLA was performed using cumulative public TCR beta family frequency. Dominating the ex vivo response were HLA-C-restricted CMV-specific TCR beta clonotypes.

This clonotype appeared many times. Its target is not known. TCRdb reanalysed the reads using MiXCR and keeps one entry per CDR3 protein. This sample carries approximately 250,000 distinct CDR3 sequences, about 7% of them seen once, and the ten largest clones take about 6%. CDR1 and CDR2 from the germline V gene are SGHTA and FQGNSA. CDR3 length: 14 amino acids. V lost 3 bases, J lost 5 bases, and 13 bases lay in between. The source material was PBMCs. This receptor was identified in a human donor in good health (CMV status not recorded). Some clones in this sample may be carry-over from other donors' samples. The gene calls are TRBV7-2 and TRBJ1-1; D call uncertain. CDR3 in amino acids: CASSFAPLLTEAFF. The CDR3 DNA reads TGTGCCAGCAGCTTCGCCCCACTACTGACTGAAGCTTTCTTT.